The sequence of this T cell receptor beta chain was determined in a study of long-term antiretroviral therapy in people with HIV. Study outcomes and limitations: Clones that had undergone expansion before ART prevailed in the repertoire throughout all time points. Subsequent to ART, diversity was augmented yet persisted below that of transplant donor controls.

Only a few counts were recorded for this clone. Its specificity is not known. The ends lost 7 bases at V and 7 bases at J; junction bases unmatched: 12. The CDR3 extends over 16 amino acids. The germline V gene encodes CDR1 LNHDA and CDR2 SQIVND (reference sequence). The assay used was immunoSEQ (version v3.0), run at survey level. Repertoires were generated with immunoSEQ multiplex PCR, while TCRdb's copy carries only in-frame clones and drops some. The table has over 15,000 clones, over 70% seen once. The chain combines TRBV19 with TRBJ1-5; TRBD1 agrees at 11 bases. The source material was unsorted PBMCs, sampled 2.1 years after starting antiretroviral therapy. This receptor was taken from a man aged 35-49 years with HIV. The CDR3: CASTALHGTGGQPQHF. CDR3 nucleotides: TGTGCCAGTACCGCACTCCATGGGACAGGGGGACAGCCCCAGCATTTT.